Sequencing of this T cell receptor beta chain was carried out in a study of cytomegalovirus exposure and HLA in healthy donors. Primers for the PCR totalled 60 Vbeta and 13 Jbeta. Clones were sequenced by immunoSEQ multiplex PCR, and TCRdb holds only the in-frame ones, with some missing. The profile shows about 100,000 clones, just under 80% of them singletons. Notes on the study in general: In a later analysis, TCR beta V- and J-gene trimming showed a link to a missense DCLRE1C variant. A prior analysis recorded that most TCR beta V segments were productive about 87% or about 30% of the time.

The CDR3 loop spans 15 amino acids. V shed 4 bases and J 3 bases; nucleotides not matched to a gene: 6. The germline gives CDR1 SGHTA, CDR2 FQGNSA. As concerns this clone: Its specificity is unknown.

The chain joins TRBV7-2 to TRBJ2-7, with 10 bases matching TRBD1. The sequencing sample was made of PBMCs. The sequence was collected from a man aged 25 to 45 in good health and CMV-seronegative. CDR3 loop: CASSYTGTGVYEQYF. The CDR3 nucleotides are TGTGCCAGCAGCTACACCGGGACAGGGGTCTACGAGCAGTACTTC.